This T cell receptor beta chain was identified in a study of blood T cell repertoires in COVID-19. On the study more broadly: Material from acute and convalescent COVID-19 was sourced from the United States, Italy and Spain.

Germline CDR1 and CDR2: MNHEY and SMNVEV (reference sequence). The CDR3 is 13 amino acids. V was shortened by 5 bases and J by 2 bases, with 9 bases between the two germline ends. Data came from immunoSEQ multiplex PCR; TCRdb stores just in-frame clones and leaves some out. The table shows 95,000 to 150,000 clones, with around three quarters occurring only once. As to this clone: This sample includes further DNA sequences coding for the same CDR3.

This TCR derives from a man in his forties with active or convalescent COVID-19. Input material: peripheral blood. V and J are TRBV27 and TRBJ1-2; no clear D. The CDR3 sequence: CASSRTGNYGYTF. DNA for the CDR3: TGTGCCAGCAGTCGGACGGGGAACTATGGCTACACCTTC.